The rows below give T cell receptor beta chains drawn from one sample of a study of T cells in Graves' hyperthyroidism and ophthalmopathy. Via MiXCR, TCRdb re-called the multiplex PCR reads, giving one row per CDR3 protein. The sample includes a few hundred thousand distinct CDR3 sequences, roughly 15% of them seen just once. What was sequenced was blood. These receptor sequences come from a woman aged 18-29 years with Graves' hyperthyroidism. CDR3s leave out the opening cysteine and the closing phenylalanine or tryptophan.

V	J	CDR3
TRBV6-2/TRBV6-3	TRBJ2-5	ASSDRVETQY
TRBV7-9	TRBJ2-3	ASSSTTAVFRDTQY
TRBV11-2	TRBJ2-1	ASSRIGYEQF
TRBV6-1	TRBJ1-2	ASSPTGSMGYT
TRBV15	TRBJ1-2	ATSRVGSYGYT
TRBV3-1	TRBJ1-2	ASSPGTDPYGYT
TRBV27	TRBJ2-1	ASSWGTSATNEQF
TRBV11-2	TRBJ1-1	ASSTGPPGGTEAF
TRBV5-5	TRBJ1-2	ASSWTSSYT
TRBV20-1	TRBJ2-7	SARLGGGGSYEQY
TRBV7-2	TRBJ2-2	ASSSGGPGGPVTGELF